This is a list of T cell receptor beta chains from one sample in a study of blood T cell repertoires in COVID-19. TCRdb's copy holds only in-frame clones and misses some; the assay was immunoSEQ multiplex PCR. The data show some 150,000 clones, with roughly 85% seen just once and approximately 4.4% held by the top ten. Sequencing was carried out using PBMCs or T cells enriched from blood (not recorded which). Every receptor here comes from a woman in her forties or fifties who had recovered from COVID-19. The CDR3 runs from the conserved cysteine through the conserved F or W. A D gene is named only where the DNA matches it firmly. Not all rows give a size; the values are once, few, many and, for expanded clones, a class.

j_gene	v_gene	abundance	d_gene	CDR3nt	CDR3aa
TRBJ1-5	TRBV19	few	.	TGTGCCAGTAGAGACGGGTGGGGCAATCAGCCCCAGCATTTT	CASRDGWGNQPQHF
TRBJ1-1	TRBV5-1	.	.	TGCGCCAGCAGCTTGGGGGCCCTGAACACTGAAGCTTTCTTT	CASSLGALNTEAFF
TRBJ1-2	TRBV5-1	.	.	TGCGCCAGCAGCGTACAGGGTGACTATGGCTACACCTTC	CASSVQGDYGYTF
TRBJ1-5	TRBV12-5	.	TRBD1	TGTGCTAGTGGTTTGGGGACAGGGTCCCTAGGGTTGGGTCAGCCCCAGCATTTT	CASGLGTGSLGLGQPQHF
TRBJ1-4	TRBV12-3/TRBV12-4	.	.	TGTGCCAGCAGTTTCATGGCAGGTGAAAAACTGTTTTTT	CASSFMAGEKLFF
TRBJ2-3	TRBV7-2	.	TRBD1	TGTGCCAGCAGCACCGACAGGGCGAGCCCAGATACGCAGTATTTT	CASSTDRASPDTQYF
TRBJ1-2	TRBV7-9	.	TRBD1	TGTGCCAGCAGCATGACAGGGAATGGCTACACCTTC	CASSMTGNGYTF
TRBJ2-1	TRBV18	.	.	TGTGCCAGCTCACCACGCGGGTTGGGGCAGTTCTTC	CASSPRGLGQFF
TRBJ2-3	TRBV24-1	.	.	TGTGCCACCAGTGACCGACAGTCAGATACGCAGTATTTT	CATSDRQSDTQYF
TRBJ2-3	TRBV4-3	.	.	TGCGCCAGCAGCCAAGGGGGCGGAGGGGTAGATACGCAGTATTTT	CASSQGGGGVDTQYF
TRBJ1-6	TRBV25-1	.	.	TGTGCCAGCAGCGCGGGAGGAATAGGGTATTCACCCCTCCACTTT	CASSAGGIGYSPLHF
TRBJ2-3	TRBV5-1	.	.	TGCGCCAGCAGCCTAGGGGATTTACTGTCAGATACGCAGTATTTT	CASSLGDLLSDTQYF
TRBJ1-4	TRBV5-4	.	.	TGTGCCAGCGGAGGGCCCGGGGAAAAACTGTTTTTT	CASGGPGEKLFF
TRBJ2-2	TRBV9	.	.	TGTGCCAGCAGCCCCATCCCCCTGGAGGGTTGGACCGGGGAGCTGTTTTTT	CASSPIPLEGWTGELFF
TRBJ2-2	TRBV6-2/TRBV6-3	.	.	TGTGCCAGCAACCCTGGCGAGGAGACCGGGGAGCTGTTTTTT	CASNPGEETGELFF
TRBJ2-1	TRBV11-2	.	TRBD1	TGTGCCAGCAGCTTAGATCAGTCACGGACAGGGCAGTTCTTC	CASSLDQSRTGQFF
TRBJ2-1	TRBV5-1	.	TRBD2	TGCGCCAGCAGCGTAACTAGCGGCGTTGGGCCCAATGAGCAGTTCTTC	CASSVTSGVGPNEQFF
TRBJ1-2	TRBV27	.	.	TGTGCCAGCAGGTCGACACCAGCAAACCATGGCTACACCTTC	CASRSTPANHGYTF
TRBJ2-3	TRBV6-2/TRBV6-3	.	.	TGTGCCAGCAGTTACTTGGCAGGAGGGCCGACGCAGTATTTT	CASSYLAGGPTQYF
TRBJ2-4	TRBV27	.	.	TGTGCCAGCAGTGGGGCTAGCGACATTCAGTACTTC	CASSGASDIQYF
TRBJ1-1	TRBV7-3	.	.	TGTGCCAGCAGCCTAGAGGGCAGGCCCGGAACGTTCTTT	CASSLEGRPGTFF
TRBJ2-3	TRBV5-4	.	.	TGTGCCAGCAGCCCCATTGCCTCTAGGAATACGCAGTATTTT	CASSPIASRNTQYF